This TCR beta chain was captured in a study of blood T cell repertoires in COVID-19. On the study more broadly: Material from acute and convalescent COVID-19 was sourced from the United States, Italy and Spain. T cells, B-cell-depleted T cells, or PBMCs supplied cDNA or gDNA.

Original data processing: Amplifying reference gene primers gave estimates of nucleated cell counts. Profiling relied on immunoSEQ multiplex PCR, and the TCRdb table lists in-frame clones only, not all of them. The V and J calls and clone size are taken from that table; D and trimming were inferred from the DNA. The repertoire holds 380,000 or so clones, with 85% to 90% as singletons. The V end was cut by 4 bases, the J end by 7 bases, with 8 bases between. Per germline, CDR1 SGHTA and CDR2 FQGTGA. This CDR3 is built from 11 residues. Participants spanned ages about 18 to 100 years and resided in roughly 26 US areas.

The sequence came from a woman aged 25 to 39 with acute COVID-19. The chain combines TRBV7-3 with TRBJ2-7; a weak D match, TRBD1 (6 bases). Sequenced sample: PBMCs or T cells enriched from blood (not recorded which). CDR3 protein: CASSSGVEQYF. CDR3 nucleotide sequence: TGTGCCAGCAGCTCAGGGGTTGAGCAGTACTTC.